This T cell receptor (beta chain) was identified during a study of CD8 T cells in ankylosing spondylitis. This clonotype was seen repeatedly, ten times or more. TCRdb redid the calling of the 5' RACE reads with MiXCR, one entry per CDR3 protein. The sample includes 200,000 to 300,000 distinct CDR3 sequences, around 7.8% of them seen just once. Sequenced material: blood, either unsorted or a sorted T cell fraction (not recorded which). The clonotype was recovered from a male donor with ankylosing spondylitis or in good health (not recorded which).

The CDR3 is CASSYADGGPQHF. As DNA, the CDR3 is TGTGCCAGCAGTTACGCGGACGGTGGGCCCCAGCATTTT. The J gene is TRBJ1-5, the V gene TRBV6-2 or TRBV6-3, with D hard to call. V lost 2 bases, J lost 9 bases, and 11 bases lay in between. Germline V lookup: CDR1 MNHEY, CDR2 SVGEGT. The CDR3 contains 13 residues.